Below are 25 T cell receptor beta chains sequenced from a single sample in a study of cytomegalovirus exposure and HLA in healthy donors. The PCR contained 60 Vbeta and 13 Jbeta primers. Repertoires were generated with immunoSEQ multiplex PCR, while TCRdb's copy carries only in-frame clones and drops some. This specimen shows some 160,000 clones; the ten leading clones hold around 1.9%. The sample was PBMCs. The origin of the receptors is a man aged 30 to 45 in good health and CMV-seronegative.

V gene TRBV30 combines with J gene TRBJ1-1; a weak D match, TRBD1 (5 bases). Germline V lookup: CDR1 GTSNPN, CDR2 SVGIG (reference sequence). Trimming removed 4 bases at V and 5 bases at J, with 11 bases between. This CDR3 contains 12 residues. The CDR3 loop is CAWIGGGTEAFF. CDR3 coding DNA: TGTGCCTGGATTGGGGGGGGGACTGAAGCTTTCTTT.

The CDR3 DNA reads as TGTGCCAGCAGCCCCAACGGGGAAGGTGAAAAACTGTTTTTT. It codes for CASSPNGEGEKLFF. This rearrangement joins TRBV21-1 to TRBJ1-4. TRBV21-1 is a recognized pseudogene. This CDR3 has 14 residues.

The CDR3, as DNA: TGTGCCAGCAGCCTAACCGGGACTGCACGCACAGATACGCAGTATTTT. Its protein is CASSLTGTARTDTQYF. The rearrangement uses TRBV7-6 and TRBJ2-3; weak D call: TRBD2 (6 bases). V was pared by 5 bases and J by 1 base, with 16 bases between. This CDR3 is 16 amino acids long. CDR1 is SGHVS, CDR2 FNYEAQ, per germline.

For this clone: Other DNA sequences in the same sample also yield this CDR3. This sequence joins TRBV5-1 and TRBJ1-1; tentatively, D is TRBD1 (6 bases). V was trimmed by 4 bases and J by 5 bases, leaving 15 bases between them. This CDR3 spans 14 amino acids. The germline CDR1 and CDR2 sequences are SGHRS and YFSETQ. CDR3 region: CASSLAGAETEAFF. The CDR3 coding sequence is TGCGCCAGCAGCCTGGCAGGGGCAGAGACTGAAGCTTTCTTT.

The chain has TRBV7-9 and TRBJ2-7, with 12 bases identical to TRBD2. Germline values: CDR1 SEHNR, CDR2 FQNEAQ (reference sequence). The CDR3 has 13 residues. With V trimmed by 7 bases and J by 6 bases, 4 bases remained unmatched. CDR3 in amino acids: CASNLAGGGEQYF. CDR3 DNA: TGTGCCAGCAACCTAGCGGGAGGGGGCGAGCAGTACTTC.

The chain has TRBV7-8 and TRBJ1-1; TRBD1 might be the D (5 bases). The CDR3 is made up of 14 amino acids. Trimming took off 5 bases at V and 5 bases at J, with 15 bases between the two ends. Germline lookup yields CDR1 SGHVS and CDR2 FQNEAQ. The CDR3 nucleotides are TGTGCCAGCAGCGAAGCAGGGATAGAGACTGAAGCTTTCTTT. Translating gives CASSEAGIETEAFF.

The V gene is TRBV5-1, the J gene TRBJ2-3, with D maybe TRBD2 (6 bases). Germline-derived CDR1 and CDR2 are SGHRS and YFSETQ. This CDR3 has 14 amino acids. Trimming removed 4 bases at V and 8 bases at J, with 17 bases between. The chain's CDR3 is CASSPGTQEGTQYF. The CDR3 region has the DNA TGCGCCAGCAGCCCCGGGACGCAGGAGGGTACGCAGTATTTT.

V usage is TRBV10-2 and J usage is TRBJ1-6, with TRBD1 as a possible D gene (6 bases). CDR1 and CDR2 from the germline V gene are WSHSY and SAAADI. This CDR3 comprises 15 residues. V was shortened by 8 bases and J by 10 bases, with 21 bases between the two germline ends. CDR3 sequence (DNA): TGCGCCAGCTTATCCCTGGGGGGGGCCCACTCACCCCTCCACTTT. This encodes CASLSLGGAHSPLHF.

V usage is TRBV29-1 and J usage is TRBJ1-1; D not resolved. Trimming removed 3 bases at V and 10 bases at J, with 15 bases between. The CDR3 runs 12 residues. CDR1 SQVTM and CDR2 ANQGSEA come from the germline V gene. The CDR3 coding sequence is TGCAGCGTTGAGAACCCCTGGGAGGGAGCTTTCTTT. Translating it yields CSVENPWEGAFF.

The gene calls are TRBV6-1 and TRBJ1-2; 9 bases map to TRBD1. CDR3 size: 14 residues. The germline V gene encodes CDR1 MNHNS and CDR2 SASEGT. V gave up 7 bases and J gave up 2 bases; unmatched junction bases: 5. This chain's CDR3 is CASILTGGNYGYTF. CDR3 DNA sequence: TGTGCCAGCATTTTGACAGGGGGAAACTATGGCTACACCTTC.

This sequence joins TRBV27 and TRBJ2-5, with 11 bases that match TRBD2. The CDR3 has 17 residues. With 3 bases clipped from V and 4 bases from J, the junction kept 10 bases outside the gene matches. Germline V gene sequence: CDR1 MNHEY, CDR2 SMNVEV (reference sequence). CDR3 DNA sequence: TGTGCCAGCAGTTTGGGGGTTAGCGGGAGGGGCCGAGAGACCCAGTACTTC. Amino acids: CASSLGVSGRGRETQYF.

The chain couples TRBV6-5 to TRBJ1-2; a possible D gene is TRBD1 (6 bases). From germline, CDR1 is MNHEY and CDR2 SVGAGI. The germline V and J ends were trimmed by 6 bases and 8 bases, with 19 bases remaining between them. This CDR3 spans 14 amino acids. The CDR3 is CASRDPGQSRGYTF. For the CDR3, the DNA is TGTGCCAGCAGAGATCCGGGACAATCTAGAGGCTACACCTTC.

CDR3 protein: CAWRLAGSFYEQYF. The CDR3 nucleotides read TGTGCCTGGAGACTAGCGGGATCCTTCTACGAGCAGTACTTC. The rearrangement joins TRBV30 to TRBJ2-7, with 10 nucleotides matching TRBD2. CDR1 is GTSNPN and CDR2 is SVGIG in the germline V gene (reference sequence). With 3 bases clipped from V and 3 bases from J, the junction kept 5 bases outside the gene matches. The CDR3 consists of 14 residues.

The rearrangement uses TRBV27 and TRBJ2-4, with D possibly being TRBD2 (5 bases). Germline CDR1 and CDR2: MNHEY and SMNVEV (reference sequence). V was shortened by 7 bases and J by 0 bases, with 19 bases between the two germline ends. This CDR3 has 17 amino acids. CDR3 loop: CASIYSSVRLAKNIQYF. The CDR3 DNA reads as TGTGCCAGCATCTATAGTAGCGTACGACTAGCCAAAAACATTCAGTACTTC.

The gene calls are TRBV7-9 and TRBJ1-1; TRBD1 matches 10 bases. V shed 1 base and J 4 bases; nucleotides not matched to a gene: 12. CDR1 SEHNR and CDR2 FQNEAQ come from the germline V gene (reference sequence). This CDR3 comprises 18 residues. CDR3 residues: CASSLDRGQGGRATEAFF. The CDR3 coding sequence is TGTGCCAGCAGCTTAGATCGCGGACAGGGGGGCCGAGCCACTGAAGCTTTCTTT.

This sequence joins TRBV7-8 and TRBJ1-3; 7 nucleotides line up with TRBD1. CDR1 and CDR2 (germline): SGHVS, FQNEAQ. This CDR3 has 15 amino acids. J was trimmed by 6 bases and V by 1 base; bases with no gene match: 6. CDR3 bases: TGTGCCAGCAGCTTAGTGTGGCAGGGGGAAAACACCATATATTTT. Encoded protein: CASSLVWQGENTIYF.

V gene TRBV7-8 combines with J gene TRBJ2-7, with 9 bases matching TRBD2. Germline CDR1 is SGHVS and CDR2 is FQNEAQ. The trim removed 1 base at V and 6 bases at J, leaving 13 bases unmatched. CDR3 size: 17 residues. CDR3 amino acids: CASSLGVLSGRLGEQYF. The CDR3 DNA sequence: TGTGCCAGCAGCTTAGGGGTTCTTAGCGGGAGACTGGGCGAGCAGTACTTC.

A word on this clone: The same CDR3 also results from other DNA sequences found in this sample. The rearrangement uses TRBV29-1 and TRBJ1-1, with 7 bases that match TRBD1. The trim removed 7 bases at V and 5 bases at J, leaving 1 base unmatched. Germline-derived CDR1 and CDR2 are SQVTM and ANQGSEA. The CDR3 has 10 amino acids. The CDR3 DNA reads TGCAGCGCAGGGGGAACTGAAGCTTTCTTT. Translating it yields CSAGGTEAFF.

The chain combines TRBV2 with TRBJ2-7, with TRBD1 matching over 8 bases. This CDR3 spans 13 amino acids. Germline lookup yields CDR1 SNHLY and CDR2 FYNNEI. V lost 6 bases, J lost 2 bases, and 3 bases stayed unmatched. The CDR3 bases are TGTGCCAGCAGGGACAGGGTGGCCTACGAGCAGTACTTC. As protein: CASRDRVAYEQYF.

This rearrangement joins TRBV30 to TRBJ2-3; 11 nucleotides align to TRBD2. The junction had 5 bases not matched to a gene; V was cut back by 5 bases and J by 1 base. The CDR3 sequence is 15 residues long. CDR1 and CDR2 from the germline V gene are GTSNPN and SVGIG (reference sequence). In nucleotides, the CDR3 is TGTGCCTGGGGGCTAGCGGGAGGTCGCACAGATACGCAGTATTTT. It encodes CAWGLAGGRTDTQYF.

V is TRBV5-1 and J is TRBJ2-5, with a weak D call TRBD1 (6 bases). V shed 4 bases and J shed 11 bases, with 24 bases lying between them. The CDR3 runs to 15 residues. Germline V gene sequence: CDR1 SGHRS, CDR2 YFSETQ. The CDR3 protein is CASSGQGSSWGEQYF. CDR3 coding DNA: TGCGCCAGCAGCGGTCAGGGGTCCTCGTGGGGTGAGCAGTACTTC.

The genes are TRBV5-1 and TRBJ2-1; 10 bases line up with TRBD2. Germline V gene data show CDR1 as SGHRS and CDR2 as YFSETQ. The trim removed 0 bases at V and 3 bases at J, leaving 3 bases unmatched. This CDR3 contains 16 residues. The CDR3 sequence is CASSLGGTSDYNEQFF. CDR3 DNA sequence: TGCGCCAGCAGCTTGGGAGGGACTAGCGACTACAATGAGCAGTTCTTC.

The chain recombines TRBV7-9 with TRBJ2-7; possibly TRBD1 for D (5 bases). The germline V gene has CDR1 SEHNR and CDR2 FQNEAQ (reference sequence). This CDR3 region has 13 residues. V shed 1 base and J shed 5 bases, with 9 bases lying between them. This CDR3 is CASSLGQINEQYF. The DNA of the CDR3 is TGTGCCAGCAGCTTAGGACAGATCAACGAGCAGTACTTC. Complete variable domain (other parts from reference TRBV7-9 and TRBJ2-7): DTGVSQNPRHKITKRGQNVTFRCDPISEHNRLYWYRQTLGQGPEFLTYFQNEAQLEKSRLLSDRFSAERPKGSFSTLEIQRTEQGDSAMYLCASSLGQINEQYFGPGTRLTVT.

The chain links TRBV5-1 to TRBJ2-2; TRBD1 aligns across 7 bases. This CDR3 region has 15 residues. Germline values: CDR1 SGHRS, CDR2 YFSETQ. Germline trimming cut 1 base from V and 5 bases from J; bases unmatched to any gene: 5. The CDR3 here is CASSLIPGQTGELFF. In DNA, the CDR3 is TGCGCCAGCAGCTTGATCCCGGGACAGACCGGGGAGCTGTTTTTT.

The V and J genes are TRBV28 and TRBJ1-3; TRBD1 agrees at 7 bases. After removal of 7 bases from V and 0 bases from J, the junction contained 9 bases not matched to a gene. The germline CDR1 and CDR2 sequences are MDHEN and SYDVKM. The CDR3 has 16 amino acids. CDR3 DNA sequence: TGTGCCAGCAAGAGGGGGGACAGCATCTCTGGAAACACCATATATTTT. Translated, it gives CASKRGDSISGNTIYF.